Each of the 23 T cell receptor beta chains below was sequenced from the same sample in a study of cytomegalovirus exposure and HLA in healthy donors. Amplification used 60 Vbeta primers and 13 Jbeta primers. TCRdb's copy holds only in-frame clones and misses some; the assay was immunoSEQ multiplex PCR. The sample yields fewer than 150,000 clones, over 70% seen once. Input material: PBMCs. These receptors were collected from a male donor in good health and CMV-seronegative.

This clone was seen more than once but under ten times. V is TRBV6-1 and J is TRBJ1-2; D may be TRBD1 (6 bases). The CDR3 covers 13 residues. The germline V gene encodes CDR1 MNHNS and CDR2 SASEGT. V was pared by 8 bases and J by 8 bases, with 18 bases between. The CDR3 coding sequence is TGTGCCAGCGGTACAGGGCTAGGGTGGGGCTACACCTTC. Protein sequence: CASGTGLGWGYTF.

This clone was seen a few times. The V gene is TRBV6-4, the J gene TRBJ2-1, with 7 bases aligning to TRBD1. Trimming took 4 bases from V and 10 from J; bases not matched to a gene: 7. Germline assignment: CDR1 MRHNA and CDR2 SNTAGT. The CDR3 sequence is 13 residues long. CDR3 sequence: CASSVRGRQEQFF. CDR3 DNA: TGTGCCAGCAGTGTTAGGGGGCGGCAGGAGCAGTTCTTC.

The genes are TRBV11-2 and TRBJ1-2; D is unresolved. The CDR3 spans 14 residues. The germline V gene has CDR1 SGHAT and CDR2 FQNNGV. The ends were cut back, 5 bases at V and 2 bases at J, with 12 bases in the middle. CDR3 DNA sequence: TGTGCCAGCAGCCCACGTTTGGCAAACTATGGCTACACCTTC. Residues: CASSPRLANYGYTF.

The chain links TRBV11-2 to TRBJ1-6, with D uncertain. V dropped 5 bases and J dropped 9 bases, with 11 bases sitting between them. The CDR3 has 13 residues. Germline-derived CDR1 and CDR2 are SGHAT and FQNNGV. DNA for the CDR3: TGTGCCAGCAGCCCATTACAAAGTTCACCCCTCCACTTT. Its translation is CASSPLQSSPLHF.

V is TRBV10-1 and J is TRBJ2-7; 8 bases are a match to TRBD1. CDR1 and CDR2 from the germline V gene are WNHNN and SYGVQD (reference sequence). There are 16 residues in the CDR3. Trimming at V came to 0 bases and at J to 0 bases, leaving 4 bases not matched to a gene. This CDR3 is CASSESGTGHSYEQYF. DNA of the CDR3: TGCGCCAGCAGTGAGTCCGGGACAGGTCACTCCTACGAGCAGTACTTC.

This clone has only a few counts. The gene calls are TRBV6-5 and TRBJ2-1; D may be TRBD2 (6 bases). The CDR3 contains 12 residues. Trimming removed 4 bases at V and 8 bases at J, with 9 bases between. The V gene's germline CDR1 is MNHEY and CDR2 SVGAGI. The CDR3 coding sequence is TGTGCCAGCAGTTCGTGGGGGGATGAGCAGTTCTTC. Translated: CASSSWGDEQFF.

The chain links TRBV9 to TRBJ1-1; D not resolved. The CDR3 is 13 amino acids. Trimming took off 3 bases at V and 1 base at J, with 7 bases between the two ends. Germline CDR1 and CDR2: SGDLS and YYNGEE. CDR3: CASSEHQNTEAFF. In DNA form, the CDR3 reads TGTGCCAGCAGCGAACACCAGAACACTGAAGCTTTCTTT.

This chain's CDR3 is CASRITGDTEAFF. CDR3 nucleotide sequence: TGTGCCAGCAGGATAACAGGGGACACTGAAGCTTTCTTT. This chain connects TRBV6-1 to TRBJ1-1; TRBD1 matches at 7 bases. From germline, CDR1 is MNHNS and CDR2 SASEGT. V shed 6 bases, J shed 3 bases, and the junction held 4 bases outside the gene matches. This CDR3 has 13 amino acids.

The chain uses TRBV6-5 and TRBJ2-7, with 8 nucleotides matching TRBD1. Trimming cost V 7 bases and J 3 bases; bases outside gene matches: 8. Germline CDR1 is MNHEY and CDR2 is SVGAGI. The CDR3 sequence is 14 residues long. In DNA form, the CDR3 reads TGTGCCAGCACCTTACAGGGGGGCAGCTACGAGCAGTACTTC. Residues: CASTLQGGSYEQYF.

This clone was detected once. V and J are TRBV7-9 and TRBJ1-2, with D perhaps matching TRBD1 (6 bases). Germline assignment: CDR1 SEHNR and CDR2 FQNEAQ (reference sequence). With 8 bases removed from V and 4 bases from J, the gap between germline ends came to 26 bases. CDR3 length equals 17 residues. As DNA, the CDR3 is TGTGCCAGCTCGTCTTCACCTGGGGGGGGCCAGGTCTATGGCTACACCTTC. Protein product: CASSSSPGGGQVYGYTF. Complete variable domain (other parts from reference TRBV7-9 and TRBJ1-2): DTGVSQNPRHKITKRGQNVTFRCDPISEHNRLYWYRQTLGQGPEFLTYFQNEAQLEKSRLLSDRFSAERPKGSFSTLEIQRTEQGDSAMYLCASSSSPGGGQVYGYTFGSGTRLTVV.

V is TRBV5-5 and J is TRBJ1-2; the D is unclear. The ends were cut back, 1 base at V and 5 bases at J, with 15 bases in the middle. The CDR3 loop spans 15 amino acids. Germline CDR1 SGHKS, CDR2 YYEKEE (reference sequence). CDR3 coding DNA: TGTGCCAGCAGCTTGAGCGGCGAAGGAATATATGGCTACACCTTC. This translates into CASSLSGEGIYGYTF.

This clone was detected only a few times. The chain employs TRBV6-6 and TRBJ2-7; the D is unclear. The CDR3 contains 12 residues. Germline CDR1 reads MNHNY; CDR2 reads SVGAGI (reference sequence). Trimming removed 5 bases at V and 2 bases at J, with 7 bases between. The CDR3, as DNA: TGTGCCAGCAGTACGCGGACCTACGAGCAGTACTTC. This gives the protein CASSTRTYEQYF.

The rearrangement uses TRBV7-2 and TRBJ2-1; possible D gene TRBD1, 6 bases. This CDR3 is 15 amino acids long. V shed 6 bases and J shed 9 bases, with 21 bases lying between them. Germline CDR1 is SGHTA and CDR2 is FQGNSA. CDR3 coding DNA: TGTGCCAGCAGAACGCACTCGCAGGGGTCAGGTGAGCAGTTCTTC. It specifies CASRTHSQGSGEQFF. Full variable domain (missing parts from reference TRBV7-2 and TRBJ2-1): GAGVSQSPSNKVTEKGKDVELRCDPISGHTALYWYRQSLGQGLEFLIYFQGNSAPDKSGLPSDRFSAERTGGSVSTLTIQRTQQEDSAVYLCASRTHSQGSGEQFFGPGTRLTVL.

This clone came up once. The chain uses TRBV7-2 and TRBJ1-2; 9 bases agree with TRBD1. The V gene's germline CDR1 is SGHTA and CDR2 FQGNSA. The CDR3 sequence is 15 residues long. J gave up 4 bases and V 3 bases, and 6 bases lay outside the gene matches. This CDR3 reads CASSFGTGFGYGYTF. CDR3 bases: TGTGCCAGCAGCTTCGGGACAGGGTTTGGCTATGGCTACACCTTC.

The table lists this clone with a count of one. Additional DNA sequences in this sample encode the identical CDR3. This chain uses TRBV6-5 with TRBJ1-1; 7 bases match TRBD1. CDR1 and CDR2 (germline): MNHEY, SVGAGI. Trimming took 0 bases from V and 7 from J; bases not matched to a gene: 5. This CDR3 is built from 14 residues. The chain's CDR3 is CASSYSRQGYEAFF. The CDR3 region has the DNA TGTGCCAGCAGTTACTCGCGACAGGGTTATGAAGCTTTCTTT.

This clone was detected once. The chain couples TRBV10-3 to TRBJ2-7, with 8 bases aligning to TRBD1. J was trimmed by 3 bases and V by 2 bases; bases with no gene match: 0. Per germline, CDR1 ENHRY and CDR2 SYGVKD. The CDR3 consists of 13 residues. In DNA, the CDR3 is TGTGCCATCAGTGAGGGGACAGGCTACGAGCAGTACTTC. Translation: CAISEGTGYEQYF.

The chain couples TRBV25-1 to TRBJ1-4; D is possibly TRBD1 (6 bases). This CDR3 is built from 17 residues. Trimming cost V 1 base and J 1 base, with 13 bases left between them. The V gene's germline CDR1 is MGHDK and CDR2 SYGVNS. The CDR3 reads CASSEFRGGRTNEKLFF. The CDR3 coding sequence is TGTGCCAGCAGTGAATTTAGGGGGGGCAGAACTAATGAAAAACTGTTTTTT. Filled out from reference TRBV25-1 and TRBJ1-4, the complete variable domain reads EADIYQTPRYLVIGTGKKITLECSQTMGHDKMYWYQQDPGMELHLIHYSYGVNSTEKGDLSSESTVSRIRTEHFPLTLESARPSHTSQYLCASSEFRGGRTNEKLFFGSGTQLSVL.

The chain is built from TRBV5-4 and TRBJ2-1; a possible D gene is TRBD2 (5 bases). V lost 0 bases, J lost 0 bases, and 10 bases lay in between. CDR1 is SGHNT and CDR2 is YYREEE in the germline V gene (reference sequence). The CDR3 spans 16 residues. The CDR3 DNA reads as TGTGCCAGCAGCTTGGAATGGGAGAGCTCCTACAATGAGCAGTTCTTC. Encoded protein: CASSLEWESSYNEQFF.

This chain links TRBV21-1 with TRBJ1-5; TRBD1 is the table's D call and was not checked against the DNA. TRBV21-1 counts as a pseudogene. The CDR3 is 14 residues long. The CDR3 sequence: CASTEGVDNQPQHF. The DNA for the CDR3 is TGTGCCAGCACCGAAGGGGTCGACAATCAGCCCCAGCATTTT.

Here the CDR3 reads CATSRGQAHNTEAFF. CDR3 in DNA: TGTGCCACCAGCAGAGGGCAGGCCCATAACACTGAAGCTTTCTTT. The rearrangement joins TRBV15 to TRBJ1-1; no definite D call. Germline loops: CDR1 LNHNV, CDR2 YYDKDF (reference sequence). The ends were cut back, 1 base at V and 2 bases at J, with 11 bases in the middle. CDR3 length: 15 residues.

The CDR3 here is CASSEEGGAFF. The CDR3 DNA reads as TGTGCCAGCAGTGAGGAGGGAGGGGCTTTCTTT. This chain connects TRBV2 to TRBJ1-1; D is unresolved. Trimming pared 3 bases from V and 11 bases from J, leaving 10 bases between. In germline, CDR1 is SNHLY, CDR2 FYNNEI. The CDR3 runs 11 residues. Variable domain in full (rest from reference TRBV2 and TRBJ1-1): EPEVTQTPSHQVTQMGQEVILRCVPISNHLYFYWYRQILGQKVEFLVSFYNNEISEKSEIFDDQFSVERPDGSNFTLKIRSTKLEDSAMYFCASSEEGGAFFGQGTRLTVV.

CDR3 loop: CASSKPGLAAQYF. The CDR3, as DNA: TGTGCCAGCAGCAAACCGGGACTAGCGGCCCAGTACTTC. The gene calls are TRBV13 and TRBJ2-5; 11 bases align to TRBD2. With V trimmed by 5 bases and J by 9 bases, 5 bases remained unmatched. There are 13 residues in the CDR3. The germline V gene has CDR1 PRHDT and CDR2 FYEKMQ (reference sequence).

The chain employs TRBV16 and TRBJ1-2, with TRBD1 as a possible D gene (5 bases). The CDR3 spans 11 residues. Germline CDR1 is KGHSY and CDR2 is FQNENV. V shed 4 bases and J shed 7 bases, with 7 bases lying between them. The CDR3 protein is CASSPQGGYTF. The CDR3 nucleotides are TGTGCCAGCAGCCCCCAGGGTGGCTACACCTTC.